This TCR beta chain was observed in a study of cytomegalovirus exposure and HLA in healthy donors. Notes on the study in general: One variant, a missense change in DCLRE1C, was linked in a later analysis to TCR beta V- and J-gene trimming.

A word on this clone: Its antigen is not known.

The V end was cut by 3 bases, the J end by 0 bases, with 6 bases between. CDR1 and CDR2 (germline): SNHLY, FYNNEI. The CDR3 totals 13 residues. Use of 60 Vbeta and 13 Jbeta primers characterized the PCR. Original processing methods: About 11 million of some 80 million unique TCR beta chains were shared, per a later count. Measured with immunoSEQ multiplex PCR; TCRdb has only the in-frame clones, and not every one. The V and J calls and the clone size are those of that table, but D and trimming were determined from the DNA. The sample includes roughly 150,000 clones, 68% of them seen just once. The receptor was derived from a man younger than 45 in good health and CMV-seropositive. Source material: PBMCs. The genes are TRBV2 and TRBJ2-7; D is undetermined. CDR3 protein: CASSDSYSYEQYF. The CDR3, as DNA: TGTGCCAGCAGTGACAGTTACTCCTACGAGCAGTACTTC.